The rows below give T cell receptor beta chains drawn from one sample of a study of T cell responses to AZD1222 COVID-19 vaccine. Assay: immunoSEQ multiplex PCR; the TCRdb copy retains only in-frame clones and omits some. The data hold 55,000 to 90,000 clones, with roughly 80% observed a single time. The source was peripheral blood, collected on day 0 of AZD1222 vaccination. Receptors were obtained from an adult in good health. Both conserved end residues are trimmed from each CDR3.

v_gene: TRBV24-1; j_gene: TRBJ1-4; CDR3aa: ATSDSTGSNEKLF
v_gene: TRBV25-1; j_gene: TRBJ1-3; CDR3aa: ASSGVEGSNPGNTIY
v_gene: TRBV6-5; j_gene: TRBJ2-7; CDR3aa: ASSPDRGPNEQY
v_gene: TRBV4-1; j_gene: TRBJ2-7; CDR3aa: ASSQEGQELYEQY
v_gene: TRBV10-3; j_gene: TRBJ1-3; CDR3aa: AIRDSDRPGNTIY
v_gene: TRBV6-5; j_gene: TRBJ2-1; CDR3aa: ASSYSGRPYNEQF
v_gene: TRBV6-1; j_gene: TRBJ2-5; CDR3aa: ASSELVLYGQVQETQY
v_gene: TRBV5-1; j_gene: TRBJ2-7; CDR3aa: ASSLGDSIEQY
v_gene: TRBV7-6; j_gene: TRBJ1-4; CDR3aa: ASSLAGGNEKLF
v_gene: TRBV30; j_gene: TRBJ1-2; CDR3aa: AWRAGNYGYT
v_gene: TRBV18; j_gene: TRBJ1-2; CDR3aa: ASSSETASYGYT
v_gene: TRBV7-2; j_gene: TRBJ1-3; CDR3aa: ASSPRGTAFSGNTIY
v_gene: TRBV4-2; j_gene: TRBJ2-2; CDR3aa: ASSLSGVTQTGELF
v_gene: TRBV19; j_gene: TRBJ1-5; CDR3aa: ASSMGQINQPQH
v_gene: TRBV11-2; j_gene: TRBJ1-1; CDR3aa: ASSLVPTEAF
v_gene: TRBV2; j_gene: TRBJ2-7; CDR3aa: ASTSSSYEQY
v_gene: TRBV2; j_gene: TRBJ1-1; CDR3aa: ASSPLMNTEAF
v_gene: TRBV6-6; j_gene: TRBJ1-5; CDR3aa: ASSYSMTGAQPQH
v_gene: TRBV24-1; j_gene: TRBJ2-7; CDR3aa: ATSTGIGVGELHEQY
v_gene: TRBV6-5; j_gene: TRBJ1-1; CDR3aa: ASSYSGGVAEAF
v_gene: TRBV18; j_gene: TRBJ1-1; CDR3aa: ASSQEMNTEAF
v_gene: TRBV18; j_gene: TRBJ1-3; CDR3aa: ASSEQAYSGNTIY
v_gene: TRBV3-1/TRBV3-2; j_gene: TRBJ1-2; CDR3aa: ASSPLTGPYGYT
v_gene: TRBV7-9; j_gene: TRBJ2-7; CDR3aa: ASSPDAYEQY
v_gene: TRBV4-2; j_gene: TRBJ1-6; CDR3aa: ASSQEGQGRAPLH
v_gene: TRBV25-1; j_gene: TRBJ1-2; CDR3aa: ASREVGGYT
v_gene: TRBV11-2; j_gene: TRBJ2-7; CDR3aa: ASTTSRGPGGPYEQY
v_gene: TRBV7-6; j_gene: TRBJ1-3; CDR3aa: VSSLVGTDSGNTIY
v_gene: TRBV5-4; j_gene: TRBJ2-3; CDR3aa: ASSFYQGNADTQY
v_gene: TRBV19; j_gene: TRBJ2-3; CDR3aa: ASSITLVDTQY
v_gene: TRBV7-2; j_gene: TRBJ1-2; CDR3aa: ASSLDELLRYT
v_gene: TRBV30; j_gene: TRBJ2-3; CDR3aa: AWTGGAVGTDTQY
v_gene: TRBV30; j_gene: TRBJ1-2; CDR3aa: AWSAGTKYYGYT
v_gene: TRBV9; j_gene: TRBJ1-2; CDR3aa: ASSVGDRAPLA
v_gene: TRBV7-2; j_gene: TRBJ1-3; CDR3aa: ASSLRQGSSGNTIY
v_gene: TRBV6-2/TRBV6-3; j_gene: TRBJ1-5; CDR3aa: ASSSWPYSNQPQH
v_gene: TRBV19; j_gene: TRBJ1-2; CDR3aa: ASSSNILYGYT
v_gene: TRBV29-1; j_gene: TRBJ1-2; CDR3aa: SVGGESDGYT
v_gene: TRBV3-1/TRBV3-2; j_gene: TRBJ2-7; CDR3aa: ASSQGRGVEQY
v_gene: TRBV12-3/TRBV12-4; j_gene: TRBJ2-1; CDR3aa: ASSLHLGVEQF
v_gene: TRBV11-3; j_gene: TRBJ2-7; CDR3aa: ASSPEGGHYEQY
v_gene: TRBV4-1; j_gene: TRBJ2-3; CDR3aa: ASSQASSGVTDTQY
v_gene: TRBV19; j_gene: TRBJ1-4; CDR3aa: ASIQPGANEKLF
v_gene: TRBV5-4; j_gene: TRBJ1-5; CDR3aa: ASSLGGQGSNQPQH
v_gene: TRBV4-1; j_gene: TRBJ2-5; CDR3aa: ASSQDIQGSETQY
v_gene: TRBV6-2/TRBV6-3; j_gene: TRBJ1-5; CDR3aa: ASSYVPNQPQH
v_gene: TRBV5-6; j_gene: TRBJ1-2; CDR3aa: ASTFDRDLGYT
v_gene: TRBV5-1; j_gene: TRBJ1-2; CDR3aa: ASRDPLEGINGYT
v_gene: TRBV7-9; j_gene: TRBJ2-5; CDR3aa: ASSPAAGGRETQY
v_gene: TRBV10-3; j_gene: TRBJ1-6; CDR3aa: AISESSKTGGDSPLH
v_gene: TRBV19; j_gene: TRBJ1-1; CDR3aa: ASMLGATEAF
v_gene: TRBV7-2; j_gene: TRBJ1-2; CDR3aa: ASSLAGQGLGGYT
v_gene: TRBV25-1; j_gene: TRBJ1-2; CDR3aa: ASSGQGEGYT
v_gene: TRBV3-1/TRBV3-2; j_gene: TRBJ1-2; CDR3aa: ASSQERGTGWSNGYT
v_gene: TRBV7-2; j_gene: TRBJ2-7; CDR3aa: ASSYTGTGVWEQY
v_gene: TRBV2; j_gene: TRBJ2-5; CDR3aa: ASSRGGRETQY
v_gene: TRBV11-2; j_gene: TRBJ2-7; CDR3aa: ASSLGAYEQY
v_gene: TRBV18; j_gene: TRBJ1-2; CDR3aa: ASSPAVANYGYT
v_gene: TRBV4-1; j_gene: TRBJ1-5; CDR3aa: ASSPDRAQPQH
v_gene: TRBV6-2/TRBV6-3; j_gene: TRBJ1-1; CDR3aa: ASSTGTGLGVEAF